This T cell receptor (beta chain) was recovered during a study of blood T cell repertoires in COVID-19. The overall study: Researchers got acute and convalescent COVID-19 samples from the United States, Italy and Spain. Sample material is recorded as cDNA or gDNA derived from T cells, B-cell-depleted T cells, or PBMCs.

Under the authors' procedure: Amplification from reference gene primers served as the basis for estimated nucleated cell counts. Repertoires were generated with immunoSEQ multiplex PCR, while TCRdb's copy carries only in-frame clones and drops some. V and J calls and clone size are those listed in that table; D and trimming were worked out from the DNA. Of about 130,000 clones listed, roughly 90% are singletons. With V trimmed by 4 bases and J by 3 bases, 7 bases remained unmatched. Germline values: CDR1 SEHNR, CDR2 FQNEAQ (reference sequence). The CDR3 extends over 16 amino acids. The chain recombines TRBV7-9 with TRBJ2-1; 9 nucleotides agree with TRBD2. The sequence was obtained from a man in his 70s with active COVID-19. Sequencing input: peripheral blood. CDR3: CASSSLAGELYNEQFF. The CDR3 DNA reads TGTGCCAGCAGCTCCTTAGCGGGAGAGCTCTACAATGAGCAGTTCTTC.